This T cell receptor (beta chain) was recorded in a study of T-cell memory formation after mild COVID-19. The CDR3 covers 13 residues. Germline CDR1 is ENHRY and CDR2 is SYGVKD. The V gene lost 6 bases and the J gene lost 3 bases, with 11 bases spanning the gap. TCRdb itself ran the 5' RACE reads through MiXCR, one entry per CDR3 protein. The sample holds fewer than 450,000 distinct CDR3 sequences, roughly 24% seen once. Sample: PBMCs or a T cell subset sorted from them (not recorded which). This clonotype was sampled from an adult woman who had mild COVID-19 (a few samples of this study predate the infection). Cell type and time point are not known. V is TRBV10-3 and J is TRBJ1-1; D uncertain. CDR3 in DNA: TGTGCCATCAGCCCATTCCCGGACACTGAAGCTTTCTTT. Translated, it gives CAISPFPDTEAFF.